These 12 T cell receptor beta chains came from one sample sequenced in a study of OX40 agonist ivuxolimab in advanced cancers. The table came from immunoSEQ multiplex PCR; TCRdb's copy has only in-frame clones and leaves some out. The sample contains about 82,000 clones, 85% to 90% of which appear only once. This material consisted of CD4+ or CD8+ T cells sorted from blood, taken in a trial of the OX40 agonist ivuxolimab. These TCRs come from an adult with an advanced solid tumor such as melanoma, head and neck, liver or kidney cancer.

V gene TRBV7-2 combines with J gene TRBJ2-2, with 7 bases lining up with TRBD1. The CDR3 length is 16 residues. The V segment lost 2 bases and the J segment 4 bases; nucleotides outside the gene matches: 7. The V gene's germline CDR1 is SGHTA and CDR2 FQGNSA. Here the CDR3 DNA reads TGTGCCAGCAGCTTAACGAGGGGGCTAGGCACCGGGGAGCTGTTTTTT. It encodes CASSLTRGLGTGELFF.

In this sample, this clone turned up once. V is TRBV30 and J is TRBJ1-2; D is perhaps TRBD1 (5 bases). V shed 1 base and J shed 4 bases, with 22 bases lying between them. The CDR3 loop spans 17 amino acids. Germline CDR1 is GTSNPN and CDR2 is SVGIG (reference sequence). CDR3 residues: CAWSADSVGARVYGYTF. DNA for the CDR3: TGTGCCTGGAGTGCCGACTCCGTAGGGGCCAGGGTCTATGGCTACACCTTC.

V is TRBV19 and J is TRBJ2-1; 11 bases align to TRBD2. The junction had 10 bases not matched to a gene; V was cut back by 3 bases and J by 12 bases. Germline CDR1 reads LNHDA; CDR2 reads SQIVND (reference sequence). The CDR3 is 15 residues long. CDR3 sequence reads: CASSMDGLAGGRQFF. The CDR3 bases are TGTGCCAGTAGTATGGATGGACTAGCGGGCGGGCGGCAGTTCTTC.

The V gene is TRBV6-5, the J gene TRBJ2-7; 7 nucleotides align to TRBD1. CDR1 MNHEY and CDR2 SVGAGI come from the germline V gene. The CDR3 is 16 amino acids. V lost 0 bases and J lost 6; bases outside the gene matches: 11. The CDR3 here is CASSYSSGGLGSEQYF. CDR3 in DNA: TGTGCCAGCAGTTACTCCTCAGGGGGTCTCGGTTCCGAGCAGTACTTC.

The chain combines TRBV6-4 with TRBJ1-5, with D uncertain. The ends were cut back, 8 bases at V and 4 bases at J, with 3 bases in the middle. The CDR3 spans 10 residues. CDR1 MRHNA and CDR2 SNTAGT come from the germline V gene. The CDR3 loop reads CASLNQPQHF. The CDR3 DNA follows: TGTGCCAGCCTGAATCAGCCCCAGCATTTT.

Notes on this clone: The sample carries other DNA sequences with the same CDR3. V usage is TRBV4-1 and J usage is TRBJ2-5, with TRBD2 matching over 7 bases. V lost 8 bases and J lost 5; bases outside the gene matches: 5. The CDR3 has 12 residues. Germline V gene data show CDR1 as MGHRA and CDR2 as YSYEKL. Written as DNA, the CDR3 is TGCGCCAGCCGGGGGGAGGGCGAGACCCAGTACTTC. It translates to CASRGEGETQYF.

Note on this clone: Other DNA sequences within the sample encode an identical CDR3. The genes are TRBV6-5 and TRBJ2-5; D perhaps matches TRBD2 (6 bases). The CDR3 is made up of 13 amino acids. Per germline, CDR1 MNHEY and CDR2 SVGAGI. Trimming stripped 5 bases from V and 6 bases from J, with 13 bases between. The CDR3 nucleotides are TGTGCCAGCAGTCCGCGGGACCCCCAGACCCAGTACTTC. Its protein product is CASSPRDPQTQYF.

In DNA form, the CDR3 reads TGTGCCAGCAGTAGCCGGGGGACCTCCACAGATACGCAGTATTTT. It encodes CASSSRGTSTDTQYF. V gene TRBV27 combines with J gene TRBJ2-3; weak D call: TRBD2 (6 bases). From germline, CDR1 is MNHEY and CDR2 SMNVEV (reference sequence). This CDR3 region has 15 residues. V was shortened by 5 bases and J by 2 bases, with 14 bases between the two germline ends.

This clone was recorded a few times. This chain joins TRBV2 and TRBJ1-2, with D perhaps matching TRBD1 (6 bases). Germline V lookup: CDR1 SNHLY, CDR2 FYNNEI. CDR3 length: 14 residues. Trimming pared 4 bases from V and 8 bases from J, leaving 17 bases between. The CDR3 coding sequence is TGTGCCAGCAGTGTCTCCGGGACATTGATCGGCTACACCTTC. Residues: CASSVSGTLIGYTF.

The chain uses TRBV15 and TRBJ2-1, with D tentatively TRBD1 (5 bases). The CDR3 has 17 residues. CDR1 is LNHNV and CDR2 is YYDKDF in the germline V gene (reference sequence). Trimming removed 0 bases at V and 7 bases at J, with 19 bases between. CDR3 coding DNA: TGTGCCACCAGCAGAGATTTGTCTTTCTCCAGGGCTAATGAGCAGTTCTTC. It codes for CATSRDLSFSRANEQFF. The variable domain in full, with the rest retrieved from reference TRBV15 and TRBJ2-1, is DAMVIQNPRYQVTQFGKPVTLSCSQTLNHNVMYWYQQKSSQAPKLLFHYYDKDFNNEADTPDNFQSRRPNTSFCFLDIRSPGLGDTAMYLCATSRDLSFSRANEQFFGPGTRLTVL.

CDR3 sequence reads: CASSPRSGEDEQYF. CDR3 DNA sequence: TGTGCCAGCTCACCACGGTCCGGGGAGGACGAGCAGTACTTC. This chain connects TRBV18 to TRBJ2-7, with D tentatively TRBD2 (6 bases). CDR1 is KGHSH and CDR2 is LQKENI in the germline V gene. The CDR3 spans 14 residues. Trimming shortened V by 1 base and J by 5 bases, and 12 bases separated the two germline ends. Full variable domain (outside the CDR3, taken from reference TRBV18 and TRBJ2-7): NAGVMQNPRHLVRRRGQEARLRCSPMKGHSHVYWYRQLPEEGLKFMVYLQKENIIDESGMPKERFSAEFPKEGPSILRIQQVVRGDSAAYFCASSPRSGEDEQYFGPGTRLTVT.

CDR3 DNA sequence: TGTGCCAGCAGCACCCCCGGACACGCCTACTATGGCTACACCTTC. The encoded protein is CASSTPGHAYYGYTF. This chain uses TRBV28 with TRBJ1-2; D perhaps matches TRBD1 (5 bases). The V end lost 6 bases, the J end lost 3 bases, and 17 bases lay between the germline ends. The CDR3 has 15 amino acids. Germline loops: CDR1 MDHEN, CDR2 SYDVKM.